A selection of T cell receptor beta chains follows, all from one sample in a study of OX40 agonist ivuxolimab in advanced cancers. Assay used: immunoSEQ multiplex PCR; TCRdb lists only in-frame clones, some missing. Seen here are around 70,000 clones, about 85% observed once, and the top ten hold less than 0.65%. Source: CD4+ or CD8+ T cells sorted from blood, taken in a trial of the OX40 agonist ivuxolimab. These receptors were collected from an adult with an advanced solid tumor such as melanoma, head and neck, liver or kidney cancer. Both conserved end residues are part of each CDR3. The order of the fields is clone size, V gene, J gene, D gene, CDR3 DNA, CDR3 protein. A D gene is named only where the DNA matches it firmly. The size entry is marked missing in some rows and otherwise reads once, few, many or a size class.

-,TRBV28,TRBJ1-5,TRBD1,TGTGCCAGCCGGGGGGAGACAGGGGTTAGCAATCAGCCCCAGCATTTT,CASRGETGVSNQPQHF
-,TRBV28,TRBJ1-1,-,TGTGCCAGCACCTTCCCGGGGGGCCGGACTGAAGCTTTCTTT,CASTFPGGRTEAFF
-,TRBV6-1,TRBJ1-5,TRBD1,TGTGCCAGCAGCTTGGACAGGGCTCGGGGACAGCCCCAGCATTTT,CASSLDRARGQPQHF
few,TRBV30,TRBJ1-4,TRBD1,TGTGCCTGGAGCCCTCCGGGACAGTATGAAAAACTGTTTTTT,CAWSPPGQYEKLFF
-,TRBV5-1,TRBJ2-2,-,TGCGCCAGCAGCTTGGGCACAGCGCTGGGGGAGCTGTTTTTT,CASSLGTALGELFF
-,TRBV6-6,TRBJ1-3,-,TGTGCCAGCAGCTCCCCCGATGGAAACACCATATATTTT,CASSSPDGNTIYF
-,TRBV27,TRBJ2-5,-,TGTGCCAGCAGGACTAGGCTTATGGGGGAGACCCAGTACTTC,CASRTRLMGETQYF
-,TRBV7-2,TRBJ2-6,-,TGTGCCAGCAGGGCCCCAAACTCTGGGGCCAACGTCCTGACTTTC,CASRAPNSGANVLTF
-,TRBV27,TRBJ2-7,TRBD1,TGTGCCAGCAGTTCCTCCGCCGGGACAGGGACCTACGAGCAGTACTTC,CASSSSAGTGTYEQYF
few,TRBV28,TRBJ1-2,TRBD1,TGTGCCAGCAGCACAATCCCCTGGAGGGGGCTCGGCTACACCTTC,CASSTIPWRGLGYTF
once,TRBV4-1,TRBJ2-3,-,TGCGCCAGCAGCCAAGTCGAGCGAGGGAGCACAGATACGCAGTATTTT,CASSQVERGSTDTQYF
-,TRBV5-1,TRBJ1-1,-,TGCGCCAGCAGCTTGGCCGTATCGTTGAACACTGAAGCTTTCTTT,CASSLAVSLNTEAFF
-,TRBV28,TRBJ1-4,TRBD1,TGTGCCAGCAGTGCCCAGGGGGCAGCTAATGAAAAACTGTTTTTT,CASSAQGAANEKLFF
-,TRBV6-6,TRBJ1-1,-,TGTGCCAGCAGACCTCTCACAGGGTTGAACACTGAAGCTTTCTTT,CASRPLTGLNTEAFF
-,TRBV19,TRBJ1-1,-,TGTGCCAGTACGGTGAACACTGAAGCTTTCTTT,CASTVNTEAFF
-,TRBV18,TRBJ1-3,-,TGTGCCAGCTCACCAGTATCTCAGGGCACTGGAAACACCATATATTTT,CASSPVSQGTGNTIYF
-,TRBV7-2,TRBJ2-3,-,TGTGCCAGCAGCTTTAACTGGGGAGATACGCAGTATTTT,CASSFNWGDTQYF
-,TRBV9,TRBJ1-3,-,TGTGCCAGCAGCACGGACTACTATGGAAACACCATATATTTT,CASSTDYYGNTIYF
-,TRBV4-1,TRBJ1-2,-,TGCGCCAGCAGCCAAGACTTCGCAGGGAGTCACTATGGCTACACCTTC,CASSQDFAGSHYGYTF
-,TRBV18,TRBJ2-5,-,TGTGCCAGCTCACTGGGGACACAACAAGAGACCCAGTACTTC,CASSLGTQQETQYF
-,TRBV18,TRBJ2-7,-,TGTGCCAGCTCACCCCGACAGGAGCCCTACGAGCAGTACTTC,CASSPRQEPYEQYF
-,TRBV2,TRBJ1-5,-,TGTGCCAGCAGTCAAACGTGGAGCAATCAGCCCCAGCATTTT,CASSQTWSNQPQHF
-,TRBV4-2,TRBJ2-7,-,TGTGCCAGCAGCCAAAGGCGGGGGCTCTCCTACGAGCAGTACTTC,CASSQRRGLSYEQYF
-,TRBV2,TRBJ1-1,-,TGTGCCAGCAGCCAAACACGGAACACTGAAGCTTTCTTT,CASSQTRNTEAFF
-,TRBV28,TRBJ1-2,-,TGTGCCAGCAGTTTTCGGGACACCCGGGGCTACACCTTC,CASSFRDTRGYTF
-,TRBV5-6,TRBJ1-1,TRBD1,TGTGCCAGCAGCTTGGGGCGACAGGGAAGGGAAGCTTTCTTT,CASSLGRQGREAFF
-,TRBV6-1,TRBJ1-2,-,TGTGCCAGCAGTTTAGGGTCGTATGGCTACACCTTC,CASSLGSYGYTF
-,TRBV27,TRBJ2-1,-,TGTGCCAGCAGTTATTACGGGACTCGCTTCCCGTTCTTC,CASSYYGTRFPFF
-,TRBV6-6,TRBJ2-6,-,TGTGCCAGCAGCAACTGGGGCTCTGGGGCCAACGTCCTGACTTTC,CASSNWGSGANVLTF
-,TRBV25-1,TRBJ1-5,-,TGTGCCAGCAGTAGCACAGGGAGCAATCAGCCCCAGCATTTT,CASSSTGSNQPQHF
-,TRBV30,TRBJ2-3,-,TGTGCCTGGAGTGTACCCGGAGCAGATACGCAGTATTTT,CAWSVPGADTQYF
-,TRBV19,TRBJ1-2,TRBD1,TGTGCCAGTAGTCCGCGACAGGGTATGACAAATGGCTACACCTTC,CASSPRQGMTNGYTF
-,TRBV6-5,TRBJ2-7,TRBD2,TGTGCCAGCAGTTGGGGACTAGCGGGAGTCTACGAGCAGTACTTC,CASSWGLAGVYEQYF
-,TRBV20-1,TRBJ2-7,-,TGCAGTGCCACCAGCTCCTACGAGCAGTACTTC,CSATSSYEQYF
-,TRBV6-5,TRBJ2-7,TRBD2,TGTGCCAGCAGTTACCCGACTAGCGGGGTACGAGAGCAGTACTTC,CASSYPTSGVREQYF
-,TRBV7-8,TRBJ1-5,-,TGTGCCAGCAGCTCTCACTTAAGGTTGGGCAATCAGCCCCAGCATTTT,CASSSHLRLGNQPQHF
-,TRBV6-5,TRBJ2-2,-,TGTGCCAGCAGCCGCATAACAGGGACCGGGGAGCTGTTTTTT,CASSRITGTGELFF
-,TRBV23-1,TRBJ2-1,TRBD2,TGCGCCAGCAGTCAAGGACTAGCCCTGGGTGAGCAGTTCTTC,CASSQGLALGEQFF
once,TRBV7-8,TRBJ2-1,TRBD2,TGTGCCAGCAGCCCCTGGGGGGGGAATGAGCAGTTCTTC,CASSPWGGNEQFF
-,TRBV7-9,TRBJ2-1,TRBD2,TGTGCCAGCAGACCCGGGACTAGCGGCTTTCACTCCTACAATGAGCAGTTCTTC,CASRPGTSGFHSYNEQFF
-,TRBV4-1,TRBJ1-5,-,TGCGCCAGCAGCCAAGATAGGAGTGTCAGGGGCAATTATCAGCCCCAGCATTTT,CASSQDRSVRGNYQPQHF
-,TRBV28,TRBJ1-4,-,TGTGCCAGCAGCCCACCGGACAGTACTAATGAAAAACTGTTTTTT,CASSPPDSTNEKLFF
-,TRBV28,TRBJ1-2,-,TGTGCCAGCAGCCCCGGCAGCTATGGCTACACCTTC,CASSPGSYGYTF
-,TRBV6-5,TRBJ2-5,TRBD2,TGTGCCAGCAGTTCAAGACTAGCGCCACAAGAGACCCAGTACTTC,CASSSRLAPQETQYF
-,TRBV28,TRBJ1-1,TRBD1,TGTGCCAGCAGGGGACAGGGCAACACTGAAGCTTTCTTT,CASRGQGNTEAFF
-,TRBV6-5,TRBJ1-5,-,TGTGCCAGCAGTGGCGCCGGGGCCAACAATCAGCCCCAGCATTTT,CASSGAGANNQPQHF
-,TRBV7-9,TRBJ1-5,TRBD1,TGTGCCAGCAGACGGACAGGAAGCAATCAGCCCCAGCATTTT,CASRRTGSNQPQHF
-,TRBV6-5,TRBJ1-2,TRBD1,TGTGCCAGCAGTGAACAGGGGGCCTATGGCTACACCTTC,CASSEQGAYGYTF
-,TRBV11-2,TRBJ2-7,-,TGTGCCAGCAGCCCGATCCCGGACTCCTACGAGCAGTACTTC,CASSPIPDSYEQYF
-,TRBV5-4,TRBJ2-1,TRBD2,TGTGCCAGCAGGCGGGAGGGCCGAAATGAGCAGTTCTTC,CASRREGRNEQFF
-,TRBV5-1,TRBJ2-1,-,TGCGCCAGCAGTCATGGTGCAGTTGGCAATGAGCAGTTCTTC,CASSHGAVGNEQFF